The 4 T cell receptor beta chains presented below share a single source sample, sequenced in a study of blood T cell repertoires in COVID-19. Generated by immunoSEQ multiplex PCR, the TCRdb table keeps only in-frame clones and is missing some. The profile shows 100,000 to 150,000 clones, roughly 85% of them singletons. Sequenced sample: peripheral blood. These receptors were taken from a woman aged 80 or over with acute or convalescent COVID-19.

The rearrangement links TRBV7-2 to TRBJ1-5; unclear D gene. The CDR3 runs 12 residues. Germline CDR1 reads SGHTA; CDR2 reads FQGNSA. The V gene lost 7 bases and the J gene lost 4 bases, with 8 bases spanning the gap. CDR3 nucleotide sequence: TGTGCCAGCACCCTACTGAATCAGCCCCAGCATTTT. Translating it yields CASTLLNQPQHF.

This clone was found once. The rearrangement uses TRBV28 and TRBJ2-1, with D tentatively TRBD2 (6 bases). Germline loops: CDR1 MDHEN, CDR2 SYDVKM. The CDR3 has 13 amino acids. V was cut by 2 bases and J by 9 bases, with 11 bases left in between. CDR3 DNA sequence: TGTGCCAGCAGTTTAGGAGGGTCCAGTGAGCAGTTCTTC. As protein: CASSLGGSSEQFF.

The CDR3 DNA reads TGTGCCAGCAGTGACCTGACAGAATTCGGAACAGGCTACACCTTC. Translation: CASSDLTEFGTGYTF. This chain uses TRBV6-1 with TRBJ1-2, with TRBD1 as a possible D gene (5 bases). The V gene lost 3 bases and the J gene lost 8 bases, with 19 bases spanning the gap. The CDR3 is 15 residues long. CDR1 and CDR2 from the germline V gene are MNHNS and SASEGT.

The J gene is TRBJ2-3, the V gene TRBV5-1; perhaps TRBD1 as D (5 bases). The germline CDR1 and CDR2 sequences are SGHRS and YFSETQ. With 3 bases removed from V and 0 bases from J, the gap between germline ends came to 8 bases. The CDR3 extends over 14 amino acids. The CDR3 is CASSSGQSTDTQYF. In DNA, the CDR3 is TGCGCCAGCAGCTCTGGACAAAGCACAGATACGCAGTATTTT.